A single sample is the source of the 6 T cell receptor beta chains below, sequenced in a study of regulatory T cells in long-lasting Graves disease. Time point meaning: newly diagnosed GD, antithyroid drugs for less than 3 months. PBMCs provided the RNA from which the TCR library was made. Researchers made TCR beta libraries by using iRepertoire HTBI primers and running Arm-PCR on CDR3 regions. TCRdb reprocessed the multiplex PCR reads with MiXCR, giving one entry per CDR3 protein. Among 200,000 to 250,000 distinct CDR3 sequences listed, around a fifth were seen once. This same sample was also taken into another study, of T cells in Graves' hyperthyroidism and ophthalmopathy.

The sequencing used peripheral blood mononuclear cells (PBMCs), collected at new diagnosis, from a patient treated with antithyroid drugs. These receptors originate from a woman aged 25 to 39 with Graves disease.

The chain carries TRBV7-2 and TRBJ2-7; D is uncertain. The CDR3 length is 11 residues. V lost 5 bases and J 5 bases, leaving 7 bases between the germline ends. CDR1 and CDR2 from the germline V gene are SGHTA and FQGNSA. The CDR3 spells CASSTLDEQYF. CDR3 DNA: TGTGCCAGCAGCACCCTCGACGAGCAGTACTTC. The whole variable domain, filled in from reference TRBV7-2 and TRBJ2-7, reads GAGVSQSPSNKVTEKGKDVELRCDPISGHTALYWYRQSLGQGLEFLIYFQGNSAPDKSGLPSDRFSAERTGGSVSTLTIQRTQQEDSAVYLCASSTLDEQYFGPGTRLTVT.

This clonotype was seen ten or more times. This chain uses TRBV7-9 with TRBJ2-1; 9 bases fit TRBD2. V was clipped by 6 bases and J by 10 bases; unmatched bases: 13. The CDR3 is 15 residues long. Germline CDR1 and CDR2: SEHNR and FQNEAQ (reference sequence). The CDR3 region has the DNA TGTGCCAGCAGAGGCGCGGGGGGGCCCGAGGCAGAGCAGTTCTTC. Its translation: CASRGAGGPEAEQFF.

The table lists this clonotype with many counts. The chain uses TRBV6-1 and TRBJ1-1; tentative D call: TRBD1 (5 bases). Germline CDR1 is MNHNS and CDR2 is SASEGT. V was trimmed by 6 bases and J by 3 bases, leaving 11 bases between them. CDR3 length equals 13 residues. In nucleotides, the CDR3 is TGTGCCAGCAGATCCACGGGGGACACTGAAGCTTTCTTT. This translates into CASRSTGDTEAFF.

At least ten counts were recorded for this clonotype. The genes are TRBV5-1 and TRBJ2-7, with TRBD2 matching 11 bases. The length of the CDR3 is 18 residues. Germline CDR1 SGHRS, CDR2 YFSETQ. V lost 0 bases and J lost 1; bases outside the gene matches: 9. The CDR3 DNA reads as TGCGCCAGCAGCTTGGAAGCTAGCGGGAGGACACATTCCTACGAGCAGTACTTC. Translated, it gives CASSLEASGRTHSYEQYF.

This clonotype was recorded at least ten times. This chain connects TRBV14 to TRBJ2-7; 8 nucleotides match TRBD2. Per the germline V gene, CDR1 is SGHDN and CDR2 is FVKESK. The CDR3 is 18 amino acids. V was pared by 0 bases and J by 6 bases, with 16 bases of the junction left unmatched. CDR3 sequence reads: CASSQDQSPSRTSCEQYF. The CDR3 DNA is TGTGCCAGCAGCCAAGATCAGTCGCCCTCAAGGACTAGCTGCGAGCAGTACTTC.

The chain links TRBV18 to TRBJ1-1; TRBD1 might be the D (5 bases). The V gene's germline CDR1 is KGHSH and CDR2 LQKENI. Trimming took off 2 bases at V and 3 bases at J, with 10 bases between the two ends. This CDR3 comprises 14 residues. The DNA for the CDR3 is TGTGCCAGCTCACCAGCTTGGGGGGACACTGAAGCTTTCTTT. Amino acids: CASSPAWGDTEAFF.